Listed below are T cell receptor beta chains from one sample, sequenced in a study of blood T cell dynamics during melanoma immunotherapy. Sequencing used immunoSEQ multiplex PCR; TCRdb keeps in-frame clones, though not all of them. This repertoire shows roughly 30,000 clones, over 80% found once; its top ten account for about 9.3%. This material consisted of blood, taken from a patient treated with checkpoint blockade. The receptors shown here come from a human donor with melanoma. CDR3s include the opening cysteine and the closing phenylalanine or tryptophan. A D gene is named only where the DNA matches it firmly. Size is omitted from some rows. Given values are once, few, many or a class for expanded clones.

d_call: NA
j_call: TRBJ2-5
v_call: TRBV7-8
clone_size: NA
cdr3_nt: TGTGCCAGCAGCTTAGCCGCGGGCGGAGAGACCCAGTACTTC
cdr3_aa: CASSLAAGGETQYF

d_call: NA
j_call: TRBJ2-2
v_call: TRBV6-1
clone_size: NA
cdr3_nt: TGTGCCAGCAGGGCAGGGGCCGGGGAGCTGTTTTTT
cdr3_aa: CASRAGAGELFF

d_call: NA
j_call: TRBJ2-2
v_call: TRBV2
clone_size: NA
cdr3_nt: TGTGCCAGCAATTGGAACAGGGACGGGGAGCTGTTTTTT
cdr3_aa: CASNWNRDGELFF

d_call: NA
j_call: TRBJ2-5
v_call: TRBV14
clone_size: few
cdr3_nt: TGTGCCAGCAGCCCCTCGGGGTGGGGCCAAGAGACCCAGTACTTC
cdr3_aa: CASSPSGWGQETQYF

d_call: NA
j_call: TRBJ2-1
v_call: TRBV2
clone_size: NA
cdr3_nt: TGTGCCAGCAGGAACAGGGATTATACTGAGCAGTTCTTC
cdr3_aa: CASRNRDYTEQFF

d_call: NA
j_call: TRBJ1-3
v_call: TRBV6-1
clone_size: few
cdr3_nt: TGTGCCAGCAGGGAAGGGGGACGTGGAAACACCATATATTTT
cdr3_aa: CASREGGRGNTIYF

d_call: TRBD1
j_call: TRBJ1-2
v_call: TRBV29-1
clone_size: NA
cdr3_nt: TGCAGCGTTTGGGACAGTTCTGGCTACACCTTC
cdr3_aa: CSVWDSSGYTF

d_call: TRBD2
j_call: TRBJ2-1
v_call: TRBV9
clone_size: NA
cdr3_nt: TGTGCCAGCAGCCCCGGGACTAGCGGATACAATGAGCAGTTCTTC
cdr3_aa: CASSPGTSGYNEQFF

d_call: NA
j_call: TRBJ1-2
v_call: TRBV6-4
clone_size: NA
cdr3_nt: TGTGCCAGCAGTGTTGAGTTGGGGGGGAACTATGGCTACACCTTC
cdr3_aa: CASSVELGGNYGYTF

d_call: NA
j_call: TRBJ1-2
v_call: TRBV2
clone_size: few
cdr3_nt: TGTGCCGGTTTCTCCGGACGGGCTAACTATGGCTACACCTTC
cdr3_aa: CAGFSGRANYGYTF

d_call: TRBD1
j_call: TRBJ1-1
v_call: TRBV5-1
clone_size: NA
cdr3_nt: TGCGCCAGCAGCTTGGAGACAGGGGGCTTCACTGAAGCTTTCTTT
cdr3_aa: CASSLETGGFTEAFF

d_call: NA
j_call: TRBJ2-6
v_call: TRBV29-1
clone_size: NA
cdr3_nt: TGCAGCACTTATAGGGAGGTCCGGCCTGGGGCCAACGTCCTGACTTTC
cdr3_aa: CSTYREVRPGANVLTF

d_call: TRBD1
j_call: TRBJ2-2
v_call: TRBV7-8
clone_size: NA
cdr3_nt: TGTGCCAGCAGCTTAGCGCCCTTGGGGACAGGAGTCACCGGGGAGCTGTTTTTT
cdr3_aa: CASSLAPLGTGVTGELFF

d_call: TRBD1
j_call: TRBJ2-2
v_call: TRBV5-4
clone_size: NA
cdr3_nt: TGTGCCAGCAGCGGGGGACAGGGGATCGGGGAGCTGTTTTTT
cdr3_aa: CASSGGQGIGELFF

d_call: NA
j_call: TRBJ2-7
v_call: TRBV9
clone_size: NA
cdr3_nt: TGTGCCAGCAGCGTAGCTAGTTGGACAGCTACCTACGAGCAGTACTTC
cdr3_aa: CASSVASWTATYEQYF

d_call: TRBD2
j_call: TRBJ2-7
v_call: TRBV7-2
clone_size: NA
cdr3_nt: TGTGCCAGCAGCGACAGTAGCGGGGGAGACGAGCAGTACTTC
cdr3_aa: CASSDSSGGDEQYF

d_call: TRBD2
j_call: TRBJ2-3
v_call: TRBV5-6
clone_size: once
cdr3_nt: TGTGCCAGCAGCTTGGTAGTTGGGGATCCGGGACTAGCGGCAGATACGCAGTATTTT
cdr3_aa: CASSLVVGDPGLAADTQYF

d_call: NA
j_call: TRBJ1-5
v_call: TRBV11-2
clone_size: NA
cdr3_nt: TGTGCCAGCAGCCCGGGGGTAAATAGCAATCAGCCCCAGCATTTT
cdr3_aa: CASSPGVNSNQPQHF

d_call: TRBD1
j_call: TRBJ2-7
v_call: TRBV6-5
clone_size: NA
cdr3_nt: TGTGCCAGCAGTTACTCCGGGACAGCCCCCGAGCAGTACTTC
cdr3_aa: CASSYSGTAPEQYF

d_call: NA
j_call: TRBJ2-3
v_call: TRBV19
clone_size: once
cdr3_nt: TGTGCCACCAGAATCCGGGACAATCAGTATTTT
cdr3_aa: CATRIRDNQYF

d_call: NA
j_call: TRBJ1-5
v_call: TRBV20-1
clone_size: NA
cdr3_nt: TGCAGTGCTGGTGATAATCAGCCCCAGCATTTT
cdr3_aa: CSAGDNQPQHF

d_call: NA
j_call: TRBJ1-5
v_call: TRBV5-1
clone_size: NA
cdr3_nt: TGCGCCAGCAGCTTGGGACAGAATCAGCCCCAGCATTTT
cdr3_aa: CASSLGQNQPQHF